The source of this TCR beta chain is a study of shared clonotypes between healthy human individuals. Study-wide results and caveats: Owing to a small donor count, the genetic and exposure-history diversity represented was limited. Estimated clonotype richness was generally higher in naive than memory subsets.

CD45RO-negative, CCR7-selected cells formed the naive CD8 fraction, which excluded terminally differentiated effector memory CD45RA+ cells. Every donor, a Caucasian adult, lived in Nashville, Tennessee. Concerning this clone: Its antigen is not identified.

Generated by immunoSEQ multiplex PCR, the TCRdb table keeps only in-frame clones and is missing some. The sample shows about 2.1 million clones, approximately 94% of them seen only once. The CDR3 totals 17 residues. V lost 5 bases, J lost 1 base, and 7 bases stayed unmatched. Germline assignment: CDR1 SGHTA and CDR2 FQGTGA. The chain employs TRBV7-3 and TRBJ2-2; TRBD1 aligns across 10 bases. This TCR derives from a man aged 18 to 30 in good health. Some clones in this sample may be carry-over from other donors' samples. Sequencing was done on a sample of naive CD8+ T cells from PBMCs. In nucleotides, the CDR3 is TGTGCCAGCAGCCCGGGGACAGGGGTAGGGAACACCGGGGAGCTGTTTTTT. This codes for CASSPGTGVGNTGELFF.